The clone carrying this TCR beta chain came up once. Its specificity is not known. This entry comes from a study of T cell responses to AZD1222 COVID-19 vaccine. General study points: It should be noted that donors were predominantly white British and more often female, and clonal diversity was possibly underestimated.

Sequenced by immunoSEQ multiplex PCR; TCRdb stores in-frame clones only, minus some. Among over 85,000 clones listed, approximately 92% were seen once. This CDR3 comprises 15 residues. Germline loops: CDR1 LNHNV, CDR2 YYDKDF (reference sequence). V was pared by 5 bases and J by 10 bases, with 10 bases of the junction left unmatched. The sequences come from peripheral blood, collected 28 days after the second AZD1222 dose. The V gene is TRBV15, the J gene TRBJ2-2, with TRBD1 identical over 10 bases. This clonotype was sampled from an adult who received the AZD1222 COVID-19 vaccine. CDR3 in amino acids: CATSPGTGVATELFF. The CDR3 DNA sequence: TGTGCCACCAGCCCCGGGACAGGGGTAGCGACGGAGCTGTTTTTT.